These 20 T cell receptor beta chains share one sample of origin, sequenced in a study of T cells after yellow fever vaccination. MiXCR, applied by TCRdb to the 5' RACE reads, yields one record per CDR3 protein. This table holds about 85,000 distinct CDR3 sequences, 10% to 15% found once. The sequenced sample was CD8+ T cells not binding an NS4B(214-222) dextramer, sorted from PBMCs, obtained more than 20 days after the first yellow fever vaccination. The receptor set was obtained from a man aged 18 to 29 who received the YFV17D yellow fever vaccine.

The table lists this clonotype with a few counts. CDR3 protein: CASSQEGLAGQETQYF. CDR3 nucleotide sequence: TGCGCCAGCAGCCAAGAGGGACTAGCGGGGCAAGAGACCCAGTACTTC. V gene TRBV4-1 combines with J gene TRBJ2-5; 13 bases line up with TRBD2. From germline, CDR1 is MGHRA and CDR2 YSYEKL. The V gene end was trimmed by 0 bases and the J gene end by 2 bases; junction bases not matched to a gene: 0. CDR3 size: 16 residues.

This chain links TRBV29-1 with TRBJ2-5, with D perhaps TRBD1 or TRBD2 (5 bases each). V dropped 3 bases and J dropped 1 base, with 12 bases sitting between them. The CDR3 totals 14 residues. CDR1 SQVTM and CDR2 ANQGSEA come from the germline V gene. The CDR3 DNA sequence: TGCAGCGTTGAGCACGGGGCCCTCCAAGAGACCCAGTACTTC. Translation: CSVEHGALQETQYF.

This clonotype was observed a few times. V is TRBV20-1 and J is TRBJ2-1; tentatively, D is TRBD1 (6 bases). Germline assignment: CDR1 DFQATT and CDR2 SNEGSKA (reference sequence). There are 12 residues in the CDR3. Trimming removed 6 bases from V and 9 bases from J, with 15 bases in between. CDR3 amino acids: CSATTGTLEQFF. For the CDR3, the DNA is TGCAGTGCCACGACAGGAACCCTTGAGCAGTTCTTC.

The DNA of the CDR3 is TGTGCCAGCAGACCCGCCTCGGGGGACGATACGCAGTATTTT. This gives the protein CASRPASGDDTQYF. The chain is built from TRBV12-3 or TRBV12-4 and TRBJ2-3, with a possible D match to TRBD2 (6 bases). V was cut by 6 bases and J by 6 bases, with 16 bases left in between. The CDR3 runs to 14 residues.

This clonotype was counted between two and nine times. The chain has TRBV10-2 and TRBJ2-1; possibly TRBD2 for D (7 bases). The CDR3 runs to 15 residues. Trimming took 2 bases from V and 6 from J, leaving 14 bases between them. Germline V CDR1 and CDR2: WSHSY, SAAADI. The CDR3 here is CASSESLGGLNEQFF. DNA of the CDR3: TGCGCCAGCAGTGAGAGTCTCGGGGGGCTCAATGAGCAGTTCTTC.

Only one count was recorded for this clonotype. A much larger clone lies a single base off, so this may be a read error. The chain carries TRBV6-4 and TRBJ2-6; TRBD1 is a possible D gene (5 bases). Germline V gives CDR1 MRHNA, CDR2 SNTAGT. The CDR3 consists of 16 residues. The V gene lost 0 bases and the J gene lost 2 bases, with 8 bases spanning the gap. The CDR3: CASSDSGVAGANVLTF. The CDR3 DNA follows: TGTGCCAGCAGTGACTCAGGGGTCGCTGGGGCCAACGTCCTGACTTTC.

This clonotype appeared a few times. V usage is TRBV9 and J usage is TRBJ2-1; 14 nucleotides align to TRBD2. V trimming: 3 bases; J trimming: 6 bases; junction bases outside the gene matches: 5. CDR1 is SGDLS, CDR2 YYNGEE, per germline. The CDR3 sequence is 16 residues long. The CDR3 is CASSGLAGGPSNEQFF. The CDR3 bases are TGTGCCAGCAGCGGACTAGCGGGGGGGCCAAGCAATGAGCAGTTCTTC.

Only a few counts were recorded for this clonotype. The chain uses TRBV7-9 and TRBJ2-7; D is unresolved. Trimming stripped 7 bases from V and 3 bases from J, with 13 bases between. The CDR3 runs to 13 residues. The germline CDR1 and CDR2 sequences are SEHNR and FQNEAQ (reference sequence). The CDR3 spells CASKLGSDYEQYV. DNA for the CDR3: TGTGCCAGCAAACTCGGGTCAGACTACGAGCAGTACGTC.

The CDR3 nucleotides are TGTGCCAGCAGCCAAGAGGGCTGGTCTGGGGAGCTGTTTTTT. Amino acids: CASSQEGWSGELFF. This chain links TRBV3-1 with TRBJ2-2; D not resolved. CDR3 length: 14 residues. From germline, CDR1 is LGHDT and CDR2 YNNKEL (reference sequence). With 0 bases removed from V and 8 bases from J, the gap between germline ends came to 10 bases.

This clonotype occurred a few times. This chain connects TRBV10-2 to TRBJ2-1, with 7 bases fitting TRBD2. Germline V gene lookup returns CDR1 WSHSY and CDR2 SAAADI. The V and J ends lost 6 bases and 0 bases, in that order; junction bases with no gene match: 11. The CDR3 length is 17 residues. CDR3 sequence: CASSDRAGPRSYNEQFF. The CDR3 region has the DNA TGCGCCAGCAGCGACCGAGCGGGGCCTCGCTCCTACAATGAGCAGTTCTTC.

The chain couples TRBV4-2 to TRBJ2-2, with D possibly TRBD2 on 5 matching bases. This CDR3 region has 17 residues. V shed 0 bases and J shed 5 bases, with 16 bases lying between them. Germline V gene lookup returns CDR1 LGHNA and CDR2 YNFKEQ. CDR3 protein: CASSQEGGSLGTGELFF. The CDR3 DNA is TGTGCCAGCAGCCAAGAAGGCGGGTCCCTAGGGACCGGGGAGCTGTTTTTT.

The chain is built from TRBV7-9 and TRBJ2-1, with 7 positions matching TRBD2. The junction had 9 bases not matched to a gene; V was cut back by 5 bases and J by 8 bases. Germline values: CDR1 SEHNR, CDR2 FQNEAQ (reference sequence). This CDR3 is built from 14 residues. CDR3 in DNA: TGTGCCAGCAGCGCGGCGCTGGCGGGAGATGAGCAGTTCTTC. Translated: CASSAALAGDEQFF.

This clonotype has a handful of counts. V usage is TRBV6-2 or TRBV6-3 and J usage is TRBJ1-4; D is unresolved. The CDR3 is made up of 10 amino acids. Trimming left V 8 bases short and J 10 bases short, with 8 bases between. CDR1 MNHEY and CDR2 SVGEGT come from the germline V gene. The CDR3 here is CASGVRKLFF. CDR3 in DNA: TGTGCCAGCGGTGTAAGAAAACTGTTTTTT.

This clonotype was seen repeatedly, ten times or more. The rearrangement uses TRBV11-1 and TRBJ1-1; no clear D gene. Germline CDR1 reads SGHAT; CDR2 reads FQDESV (reference sequence). V lost 8 bases and J 11 bases, leaving 21 bases between the germline ends. The length of the CDR3 is 13 residues. The CDR3 nucleotides read TGTGCCAGCCGTGGGGATTGGAACAGTGGTGCTTTCTTT. Translated: CASRGDWNSGAFF.

This clonotype showed up just a few times. The chain couples TRBV5-5 to TRBJ2-5; TRBD1 matches 10 bases. The CDR3 consists of 15 residues. Trimming removed 3 bases from V and 2 bases from J; junction bases left unmatched: 4. Germline V CDR1 and CDR2: SGHKS, YYEKEE (reference sequence). CDR3 sequence: CASSWRQGAQETQYF. CDR3 nucleotide sequence: TGTGCCAGCAGCTGGCGACAGGGGGCTCAAGAGACCCAGTACTTC.

This clonotype was seen only a few times. The chain uses TRBV2 and TRBJ1-3; possible D gene TRBD1, 5 bases. The V and J ends lost 5 bases and 3 bases respectively, with 14 bases between them. Germline V CDR1 and CDR2: SNHLY, FYNNEI. The length of the CDR3 is 15 residues. The CDR3 DNA sequence: TGTGCCAGCAGTCCCGGACGGGGGTATGGAAACACCATATATTTT. Protein: CASSPGRGYGNTIYF.

This clonotype was observed a handful of times. The chain couples TRBV11-1 to TRBJ2-3; either TRBD1 or TRBD2 may fit D (6 bases each). Germline lookup yields CDR1 SGHAT and CDR2 FQDESV (reference sequence). Trimming left V 5 bases short and J 2 bases short, with 14 bases between. The CDR3 extends over 15 amino acids. The CDR3 coding sequence is TGTGCCAGCAGCGCCGAGGGGGGCCCCACAGATACGCAGTATTTT. Protein sequence: CASSAEGGPTDTQYF. Looking up the rest from reference TRBV11-1 and TRBJ2-3 gives the full variable domain: EAEVAQSPRYKITEKSQAVAFWCDPISGHATLYWYRQILGQGPELLVQFQDESVVDDSQLPKDRFSAERLKGVDSTLKIQPAELGDSAMYLCASSAEGGPTDTQYFGPGTRLTVL.

The V gene is TRBV4-3, the J gene TRBJ1-2; no clear D gene. The germline V gene encodes CDR1 LGHNA and CDR2 YSLEER. The V end lost 0 bases, the J end lost 4 bases, and 12 bases lay between the germline ends. The CDR3 has 15 amino acids. Here the CDR3 reads CASSQDLGAGYGYTF. CDR3 coding DNA: TGCGCCAGCAGCCAAGATCTTGGAGCAGGCTATGGCTACACCTTC.

In this sample, this clonotype turned up many times. The chain carries TRBV5-1 and TRBJ1-2; D remains unclear. Trimming stripped 2 bases from V and 4 bases from J, with 9 bases between. The CDR3 extends over 13 amino acids. Germline V lookup: CDR1 SGHRS, CDR2 YFSETQ. The CDR3 here is CASSFTGSYGYTF. CDR3 DNA sequence: TGCGCCAGCAGCTTTACTGGTAGCTATGGCTACACCTTC.

This clonotype was seen more than once but under ten times. The chain recombines TRBV4-3 with TRBJ2-5, with no clear D. Trimming shortened V by 4 bases and J by 0 bases, and 6 bases separated the two germline ends. The CDR3 loop spans 13 amino acids. Germline-derived CDR1 and CDR2 are LGHNA and YSLEER. The CDR3 region is CASSPQNQETQYF. Here the CDR3 DNA reads TGCGCCAGCAGCCCACAGAACCAAGAGACCCAGTACTTC.